The 14 T cell receptor beta chains below all came from one sample that was sequenced in a study of tumor-infiltrating lymphocytes in primary liver carcinoma. TCR beta cDNA came from roughly 550 ng total RNA, primed with a constant-region primer. Three nested multiplex PCR rounds of slightly modified ARM-PCR generated TCR beta libraries. TRBV1-TRBV30 forward primers and a C-beta reverse primer were used in the first two PCR rounds, which each ran for around 10 cycles. TCRdb fed the multiplex PCR reads into MiXCR, producing one record per CDR3 protein. The data hold hundreds of thousands of distinct CDR3 sequences, with about 60% observed a single time. For blood RNA, unsorted whole blood served as the source, and germline DNA was extracted too. Sequenced material: peripheral blood. All receptors derive from a man in his forties with primary liver carcinoma and hepatitis B virus infection.

As concerns this clonotype: A read error is possible here, since a much larger clone lies one base away. This rearrangement joins TRBV6-1 to TRBJ1-1; 7 bases fit TRBD1. Looked up from germline, CDR1 is MNHNS and CDR2 is SASEGT. The CDR3 length is 14 residues. After removal of 11 bases from V and 3 bases from J, the junction contained 12 bases not matched to a gene. CDR3 DNA sequence: TGTGCCCCAGTGGCTCAGGGGGTTGACACTGAAGCTTTCTTT. Its protein product is CAPVAQGVDTEAFF.

About this clonotype itself: A read error may explain this, as a much larger clone is one base away. The gene calls are TRBV15 and TRBJ1-1; unclear D gene. Trimming took 5 bases from V and 1 from J, leaving 11 bases between them. This CDR3 is 14 amino acids long. In germline, CDR1 is LNHNV, CDR2 YYDKDF (reference sequence). For the CDR3, the DNA is TGTGCCACCAGCGAACCGGGTCCGAACACTGAAGCTTTCTTT. This sequence encodes CATSEPGPNTEAFF.

V usage is TRBV12-3 or TRBV12-4 and J usage is TRBJ2-7, with D uncertain. V was trimmed by 2 bases and J by 10 bases, leaving 15 bases between them. CDR3 length: 13 amino acids. CDR3 nucleotide sequence: TGTGCCAGCAGTTTAACAGTACGTGAAGAACAGTACTTC. Translating it yields CASSLTVREEQYF.

The table lists this clonotype with a few counts. J is TRBJ1-2 and V is TRBV14, with D unclear. The CDR3 has 11 amino acids. Per germline, CDR1 SGHDN and CDR2 FVKESK. Trimming took off 1 base at V and 7 bases at J, with 4 bases between the two ends. The CDR3 region is CASSQGAGYTF. CDR3 coding DNA: TGTGCCAGCAGCCAAGGGGCTGGCTACACCTTC.

In this sample, this clonotype turned up a few times. A much larger clone is a single base away; this may be a read error. The chain uses TRBV4-2 and TRBJ1-2; 7 bases fit TRBD1. Germline assignment: CDR1 LGHNA and CDR2 YNFKEQ. CDR3 length: 15 residues. The CDR3 coding sequence is TGTGCCAGCAGCCAAGGGGACAGCTATAACCATGGCTACACCTTC. It yields the protein CASSQGDSYNHGYTF.

This clonotype was counted once. An end of the junction does not agree with germline; a read error may underlie this. The J gene is TRBJ2-2, the V gene TRBV11-2; D tentatively fits TRBD1 or TRBD2 (6 bases each). Germline CDR1 and CDR2: SGHAT and FQNNGV. CDR3 length equals 16 residues. CDR3 region: CANSLGRGVRIGELFF. The DNA of the CDR3 is TGTGCCAACAGCCTCGGTAGGGGGGTTCGCATCGGGGAGCTGTTTTTT.

Concerning this clonotype itself: The CDR3 does not close with the conserved phenylalanine or tryptophan, likely indicating a read error. V is TRBV5-1 and J is TRBJ2-7, with 8 nucleotides matching TRBD1. Trimming cost V 0 bases and J 2 bases; bases outside gene matches: 4. The CDR3 extends over 15 amino acids. Germline V gives CDR1 SGHRS, CDR2 YFSETQ. The CDR3 region is CASSLASTGAYEQYL. CDR3 nucleotides: TGCGCCAGCAGCTTGGCCTCGACAGGGGCCTACGAGCAGTACCTC.

Turning to this clonotype: This may come from a read error, since a much larger clone is one base off. The gene calls are TRBV6-1 and TRBJ1-2; D gene unclear. Germline CDR1 and CDR2: MNHNS and SASEGT. The CDR3 has 16 residues. CDR3 loop: CASTYSRWGINYDYTF. The CDR3 DNA sequence: TGTGCCAGCACCTACAGCCGATGGGGAATTAACTATGACTACACCTTC.

Regarding this clonotype: A much larger clone differs from this one at a single base, so this may be a read error. The chain links TRBV6-5 to TRBJ2-1; maybe TRBD1 (5 bases). Per germline, CDR1 MNHEY and CDR2 SVGAGI. The CDR3 contains 12 residues. The CDR3 DNA sequence: TGTGTCAGCAGCACCTTAGGGGCTGAGCAGTTCTTC. Its translation is CVSSTLGAEQFF.

The V and J genes are TRBV6-5 and TRBJ1-2; D might be TRBD1 (5 bases). Germline V gene lookup returns CDR1 MNHEY and CDR2 SVGAGI. V lost 4 bases and J 4 bases, leaving 19 bases between the germline ends. CDR3 length: 16 residues. Here the CDR3 reads CASSFIGTESSYGYTF. The CDR3 DNA sequence: TGTGCCAGCAGTTTTATTGGGACCGAGTCGTCCTATGGCTACACCTTC.

As for this clonotype: At one boundary the junction diverges from the germline segment, which might be a read error. The gene calls are TRBV29-1 and TRBJ2-3; D not certain. Germline V gene lookup returns CDR1 SQVTM and CDR2 ANQGSEA. This CDR3 region has 12 residues. The CDR3 protein is CSVLEVTDTHYF. CDR3 DNA sequence: TGCAGCGTTCTAGAGGTCACAGATACGCACTATTTT.

This clonotype has just a few counts. The chain is built from TRBV28 and TRBJ1-6; D may be TRBD1 (5 bases). This CDR3 spans 15 amino acids. CDR1 is MDHEN and CDR2 is SYDVKM in the germline V gene. The V gene lost 3 bases and the J gene lost 9 bases, with 15 bases spanning the gap. The CDR3 DNA reads TGTGCCAGCAGTTTGGGCCGGCTAGGGACTTCACCCCTCCACTTT. Its protein product is CASSLGRLGTSPLHF.

The table lists this clonotype with a count of one. One junction end does not reproduce the germline sequence, and a read error may be involved. This chain links TRBV11-1 with TRBJ2-5, with D unclear. The CDR3 sequence is 15 residues long. Germline assignment: CDR1 SGHAT and CDR2 FQDESV (reference sequence). CDR3 residues: CASSFGGVSQGTQYF. CDR3 nucleotide sequence: TGTGCCAGCAGTTTCGGTGGGGTCTCACAAGGGACCCAGTACTTC.

On this clonotype itself: A much larger clone is a single base away; this may be a read error. V is TRBV6-1 and J is TRBJ2-1; D might be TRBD1 (5 bases). The J call may be incorrect, as the DNA end agrees better with TRBJ2-7. The germline gives CDR1 MNHNS, CDR2 SASEGT. The length of the CDR3 is 12 residues. The CDR3 sequence is CASSGQYNEQYF. As DNA, the CDR3 is TGTGCCAGCAGTGGACAGTACAATGAGCAGTACTTC.